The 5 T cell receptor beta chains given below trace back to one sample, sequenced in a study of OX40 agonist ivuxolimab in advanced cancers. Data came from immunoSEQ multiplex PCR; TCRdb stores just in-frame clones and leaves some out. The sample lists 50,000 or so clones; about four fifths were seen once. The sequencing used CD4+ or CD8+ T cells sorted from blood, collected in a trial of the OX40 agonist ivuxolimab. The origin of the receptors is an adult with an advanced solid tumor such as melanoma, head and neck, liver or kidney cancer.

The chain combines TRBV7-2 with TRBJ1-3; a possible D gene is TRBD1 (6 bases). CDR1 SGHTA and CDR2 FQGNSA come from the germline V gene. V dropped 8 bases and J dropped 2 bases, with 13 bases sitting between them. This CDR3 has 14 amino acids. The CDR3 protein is CASGQGQPGNTIYF. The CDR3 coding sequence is TGTGCCAGCGGGCAAGGACAGCCTGGAAACACCATATATTTT. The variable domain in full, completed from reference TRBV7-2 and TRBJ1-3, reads GAGVSQSPSNKVTEKGKDVELRCDPISGHTALYWYRQSLGQGLEFLIYFQGNSAPDKSGLPSDRFSAERTGGSVSTLTIQRTQQEDSAVYLCASGQGQPGNTIYFGEGSWLTVV.

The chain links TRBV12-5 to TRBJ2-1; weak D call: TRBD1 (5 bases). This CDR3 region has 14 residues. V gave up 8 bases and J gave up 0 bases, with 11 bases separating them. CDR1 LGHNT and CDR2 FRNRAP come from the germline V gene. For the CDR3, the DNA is TGTGCTAGTCGTCCCGACAGCTCCTACAATGAGCAGTTCTTC. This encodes CASRPDSSYNEQFF.

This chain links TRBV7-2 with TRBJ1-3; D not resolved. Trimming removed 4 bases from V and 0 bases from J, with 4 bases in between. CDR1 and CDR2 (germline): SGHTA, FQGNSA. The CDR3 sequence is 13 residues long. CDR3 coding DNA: TGTGCCAGCAGCTCCAACTCTGGAAACACCATATATTTT. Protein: CASSSNSGNTIYF.

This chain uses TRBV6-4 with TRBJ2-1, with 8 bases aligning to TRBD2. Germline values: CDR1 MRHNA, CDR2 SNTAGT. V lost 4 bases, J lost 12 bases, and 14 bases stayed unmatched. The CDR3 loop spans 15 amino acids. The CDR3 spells CASSATGGSAIGQFF. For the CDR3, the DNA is TGTGCCAGCAGTGCTACGGGAGGGTCGGCAATAGGGCAGTTCTTC.

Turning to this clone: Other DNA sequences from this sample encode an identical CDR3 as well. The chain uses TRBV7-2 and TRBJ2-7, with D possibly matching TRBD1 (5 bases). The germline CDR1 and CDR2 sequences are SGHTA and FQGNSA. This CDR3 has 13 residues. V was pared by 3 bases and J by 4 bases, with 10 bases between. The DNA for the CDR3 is TGTGCCAGCAGCTTGGGCAGGGCGTACGAGCAGTACTTC. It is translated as CASSLGRAYEQYF.